This is a list of T cell receptor beta chains from one sample in a study of CD8+ T cells in alopecia areata. The table came from immunoSEQ multiplex PCR; TCRdb's copy has only in-frame clones and leaves some out. The table records about 200,000 clones, roughly three fifths of them present only once. Sequencing was carried out using CD8+ T cells sorted from blood. The receptors were sampled from a human donor in good health. CDR3s include the opening cysteine and the closing phenylalanine or tryptophan. The order of the fields is CDR3 protein, CDR3 DNA, J gene, D gene, V gene, clone size. D genes are given only for firm matches. The size entry is marked missing in some rows and otherwise reads once, few, many or a size class.

CASTTGNEQFF TGTGCCAGCACCACGGGAAATGAGCAGTTCTTC TRBJ2-1 - TRBV6-6 -
CSVWSRDSLTASYEQYF TGCAGCGTCTGGTCAAGGGACTCGCTCACCGCCTCCTACGAGCAGTACTTC TRBJ2-7 - TRBV29-1 -
CASSWAYEQYF TGTGCCAGCAGTTGGGCCTACGAGCAGTACTTC TRBJ2-7 - TRBV25-1 -
CASSLLERNTEAFF TGTGCCAGCAGCCTCTTGGAGCGGAACACTGAAGCTTTCTTT TRBJ1-1 - TRBV7-8 few
CASSLAYNEQFF TGTGCCAGCAGCTTAGCGTACAATGAGCAGTTCTTC TRBJ2-1 - TRBV7-2 -
CASSQEEGAGTEAFF TGCGCCAGCAGCCAAGAAGAAGGGGCTGGTACTGAAGCTTTCTTT TRBJ1-1 - TRBV4-1 -
CAWSVSASYEQYF TGTGCCTGGAGTGTGTCGGCCTCCTACGAGCAGTACTTC TRBJ2-7 - TRBV30 -
CSVTQGANTEAFF TGCAGCGTTACCCAGGGGGCGAACACTGAAGCTTTCTTT TRBJ1-1 TRBD1 TRBV29-1 -
CASSETSGGALDTQYF TGTGCCAGCAGCGAAACTAGCGGGGGGGCCCTAGATACGCAGTATTTT TRBJ2-3 TRBD2 TRBV6-1 -
CASSESSGVPTQYF TGCGCCAGCAGTGAATCCAGCGGGGTCCCGACCCAGTACTTC TRBJ2-5 TRBD2 TRBV10-2 few
CAWDTGLSQPQHF TGTGCCTGGGATACAGGGTTGTCTCAGCCCCAGCATTTT TRBJ1-5 - TRBV30 -
CASSLAQTNSPLHF TGTGCCAGCAGCTTAGCGCAGACTAATTCACCCCTCCACTTT TRBJ1-6 - TRBV7-9 -
CASSLNTDTQYF TGTGCCAGCAGCCTCAACACAGATACGCAGTATTTT TRBJ2-3 - TRBV5-6 -
CASSADTQGARYGYTF TGTGCCAGCAGTGCCGACACCCAGGGGGCGCGCTATGGCTACACCTTC TRBJ1-2 TRBD1 TRBV25-1 -
CASSSSQLGQETQYF TGTGCCAGCAGCTCAAGCCAACTAGGACAAGAGACCCAGTACTTC TRBJ2-5 - TRBV5-6 -
CASSHGQGQSNQPQHF TGCGCCAGCAGTCATGGACAGGGGCAAAGCAATCAGCCCCAGCATTTT TRBJ1-5 TRBD1 TRBV23-1 -
CAWRAPWAGSGETQYF TGTGCCTGGAGGGCCCCCTGGGCGGGTTCGGGGGAGACCCAGTACTTC TRBJ2-5 - TRBV30 few
CASSPGRSNQPQHF TGTGCCAGCAGTCCCGGTAGGAGCAATCAGCCCCAGCATTTT TRBJ1-5 - TRBV7-9 -
CAWATGGEQYF TGTGCCTGGGCAACAGGGGGCGAGCAGTACTTC TRBJ2-7 TRBD1 TRBV30 -
CASSEGKGGAVVDEQFF TGTGCCAGCAGCGAGGGTAAGGGGGGCGCCGTGGTCGATGAGCAGTTCTTC TRBJ2-1 - TRBV9 few
CASSVGAGTVYGYTF TGTGCCAGCAGCGTAGGGGCCGGGACTGTCTATGGCTACACCTTC TRBJ1-2 - TRBV9 -
CASHSQGLETQYF TGTGCCAGCCACTCACAGGGTTTGGAGACCCAGTACTTC TRBJ2-5 - TRBV19 few
CASSIGAPNEQFF TGTGCCAGCAGTATAGGAGCCCCCAATGAGCAGTTCTTC TRBJ2-1 - TRBV5-6 -
CASSMATSGYNNEQFF TGTGCCAGTAGTATGGCGACTAGCGGGTATAACAATGAGCAGTTCTTC TRBJ2-1 TRBD2 TRBV19 few
CASSEFRDTFSSETQYF TGTGCCAGCAGTGAATTCCGGGACACTTTTTCGTCGGAGACCCAGTACTTC TRBJ2-5 - TRBV6-1 -
CASSLGFGGKAKNIQYF TGTGCCAGCAGCCTCGGCTTCGGGGGAAAAGCCAAAAACATTCAGTACTTC TRBJ2-4 - TRBV2 once
CSVDGPGLAGATDTQYF TGCAGCGTTGATGGCCCAGGACTAGCGGGGGCCACAGATACGCAGTATTTT TRBJ2-3 TRBD2 TRBV29-1 -
CASEDRDRGTYEQYF TGCGCCTCCGAGGACCGGGACAGGGGGACCTACGAGCAGTACTTC TRBJ2-7 TRBD1 TRBV10-2 -
CASSARTDYGYTF TGTGCCAGCAGCGCCCGGACAGACTATGGCTACACCTTC TRBJ1-2 - TRBV9 -
CASSSTGGPPLHF TGTGCCAGCAGCTCTACAGGGGGCCCACCCCTCCACTTT TRBJ1-6 TRBD1 TRBV9 -
CASSLSGEDSATNEKLFF TGTGCCAGCAGTTTATCGGGTGAGGACAGCGCAACTAATGAAAAACTGTTTTTT TRBJ1-4 - TRBV27 -
CASSSEPIAGGETQYF TGTGCCAGCAGCTCCGAACCGATAGCGGGGGGAGAGACCCAGTACTTC TRBJ2-5 TRBD2 TRBV7-2 -
CASSLGYITEAFF TGTGCCAGCAGCTTAGGATATATCACTGAAGCTTTCTTT TRBJ1-1 - TRBV11-2 -
CSVESRDSNEKLFF TGCAGCGTTGAGTCCCGGGACAGTAATGAAAAACTGTTTTTT TRBJ1-4 TRBD1 TRBV29-1 few
CASRAGLTDTQYF TGTGCCAGCCGCGCGGGGCTCACAGATACGCAGTATTTT TRBJ2-3 - TRBV2 few
CASSPPGVRTEAFF TGTGCCAGCAGTCCCCCGGGGGTGCGCACTGAAGCTTTCTTT TRBJ1-1 - TRBV27 -
CASSVDKDRGYGYTF TGTGCCAGCAGCGTAGATAAAGACAGGGGGTATGGCTACACCTTC TRBJ1-2 TRBD1 TRBV9 -
CSVEDRGRETQYF TGCAGCGTTGAAGACCGGGGGCGAGAGACCCAGTACTTC TRBJ2-5 - TRBV29-1 -
CASVMDAMNTEAFF TGTGCCAGCGTGATGGACGCCATGAACACTGAAGCTTTCTTT TRBJ1-1 - TRBV2 -
CASSQGPNWSYNEQFF TGCGCCAGCAGCCAAGGACCGAATTGGAGCTACAATGAGCAGTTCTTC TRBJ2-1 - TRBV4-1 -
CASSMTSGGPSGANVLTF TGTGCCAGCAGCATGACTAGCGGGGGACCCTCTGGGGCCAACGTCCTGACTTTC TRBJ2-6 TRBD2 TRBV5-5 few
CASSESDERNQPQHF TGTGCCAGCAGTGAATCGGACGAACGGAATCAGCCCCAGCATTTT TRBJ1-5 - TRBV2 few
CASRAGHNEQFF TGTGCCAGCAGGGCAGGGCACAATGAGCAGTTCTTC TRBJ2-1 - TRBV5-6 -
CSVFHGANTGELFF TGCAGCGTTTTCCACGGAGCGAACACCGGGGAGCTGTTTTTT TRBJ2-2 - TRBV29-1 -
CASSQEGALNSYEQYF TGCGCCAGCAGCCAAGAGGGCGCTTTGAACTCCTACGAGCAGTACTTC TRBJ2-7 - TRBV4-1 -
CAWNREGYTEAFF TGTGCCTGGAACAGGGAAGGGTACACTGAAGCTTTCTTT TRBJ1-1 - TRBV30 -
CASSLDDGSRFF TGTGCCAGCAGCTTGGATGACGGATCCCGATTCTTC TRBJ2-1 - TRBV5-6 -
CAIGGYKTQYF TGTGCCATCGGAGGGTACAAGACCCAGTACTTC TRBJ2-5 - TRBV10-3 few
CASSLILGEAFF TGTGCCAGCAGCTTGATACTGGGTGAAGCTTTCTTT TRBJ1-1 - TRBV5-4 few
CASGSTVNSPLHF TGTGCTAGTGGTTCAACAGTTAATTCACCCCTCCACTTT TRBJ1-6 - TRBV12-5 few
CASSPASGITEAFF TGTGCCAGCAGCCCGGCTTCGGGAATCACTGAAGCTTTCTTT TRBJ1-1 - TRBV5-6 -
CASTTYRDNSNYGYTF TGTGCCAGCACGACCTACCGGGACAACTCTAACTATGGCTACACCTTC TRBJ1-2 - TRBV27 -
CSVEDASGANYGYTF TGCAGCGTTGAAGATGCCTCAGGAGCTAACTATGGCTACACCTTC TRBJ1-2 - TRBV29-1 -
CASSVGGDPPLHF TGTGCCAGCAGCGTAGGTGGGGACCCTCCCCTCCACTTT TRBJ1-6 - TRBV9 -
CASNRELMNTEAFF TGTGCCAGCAACAGAGAGTTGATGAACACTGAAGCTTTCTTT TRBJ1-1 - TRBV2 -
CASSQFDRDNQPQHF TGCGCCAGCAGCCAGTTCGACAGGGACAATCAGCCCCAGCATTTT TRBJ1-5 TRBD1 TRBV4-1 -